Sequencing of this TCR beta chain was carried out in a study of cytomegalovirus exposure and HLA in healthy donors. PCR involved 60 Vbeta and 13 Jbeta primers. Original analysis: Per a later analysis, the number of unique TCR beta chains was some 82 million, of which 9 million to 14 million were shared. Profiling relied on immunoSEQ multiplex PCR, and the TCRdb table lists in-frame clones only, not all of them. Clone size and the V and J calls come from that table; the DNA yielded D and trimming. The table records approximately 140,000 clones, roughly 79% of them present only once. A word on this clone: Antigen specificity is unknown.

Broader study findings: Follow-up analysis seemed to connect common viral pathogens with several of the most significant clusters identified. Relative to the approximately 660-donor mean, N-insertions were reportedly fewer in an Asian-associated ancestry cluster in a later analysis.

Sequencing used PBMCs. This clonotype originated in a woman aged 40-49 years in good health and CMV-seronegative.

The CDR3 DNA sequence: TGTGCCAGCAGCTGGACAGGGGGTAGAACCTACGAGCAGTACTTC. Residues: CASSWTGGRTYEQYF. This sequence joins TRBV11-2 and TRBJ2-7, with TRBD1 matching over 10 bases. The CDR3 length is 15 residues. The ends lost 4 bases at V and 2 bases at J; junction bases unmatched: 5. Per the germline V gene, CDR1 is SGHAT and CDR2 is FQNNGV. Full variable domain (outside the CDR3, taken from reference TRBV11-2 and TRBJ2-7): EAGVAQSPRYKIIEKRQSVAFWCNPISGHATLYWYQQILGQGPKLLIQFQNNGVVDDSQLPKDRFSAERLKGVDSTLKIQPAKLEDSAVYLCASSWTGGRTYEQYFGPGTRLTVT.